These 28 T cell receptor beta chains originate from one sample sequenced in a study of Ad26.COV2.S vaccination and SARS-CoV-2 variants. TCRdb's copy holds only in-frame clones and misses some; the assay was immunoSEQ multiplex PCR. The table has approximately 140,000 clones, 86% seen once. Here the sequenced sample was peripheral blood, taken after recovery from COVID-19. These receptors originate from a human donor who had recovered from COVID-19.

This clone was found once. The CDR3 here is CATSRDPGIGGWNEKLFF. DNA for the CDR3: TGTGCCACCAGCAGAGATCCAGGGATTGGGGGGTGGAATGAAAAACTGTTTTTT. The chain has TRBV15 and TRBJ1-4, with a tentative D call TRBD1 (5 bases). The V end lost 0 bases, the J end lost 5 bases, and 19 bases lay between the germline ends. Looked up from germline, CDR1 is LNHNV and CDR2 is YYDKDF (reference sequence). This CDR3 has 18 amino acids.

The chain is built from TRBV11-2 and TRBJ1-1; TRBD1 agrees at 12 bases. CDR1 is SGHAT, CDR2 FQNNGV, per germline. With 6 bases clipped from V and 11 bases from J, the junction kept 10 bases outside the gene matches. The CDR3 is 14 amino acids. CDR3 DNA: TGTGCCAGCAGAGGACCGGGACAGGGGGCTGGGGCTTTCTTT. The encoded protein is CASRGPGQGAGAFF.

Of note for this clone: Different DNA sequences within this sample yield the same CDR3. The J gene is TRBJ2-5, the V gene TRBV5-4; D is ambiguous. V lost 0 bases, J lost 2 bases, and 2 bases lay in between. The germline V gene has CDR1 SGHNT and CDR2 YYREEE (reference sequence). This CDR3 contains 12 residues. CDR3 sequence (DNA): TGTGCCAGCAGCTTGGGACAAGAGACCCAGTACTTC. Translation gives CASSLGQETQYF.

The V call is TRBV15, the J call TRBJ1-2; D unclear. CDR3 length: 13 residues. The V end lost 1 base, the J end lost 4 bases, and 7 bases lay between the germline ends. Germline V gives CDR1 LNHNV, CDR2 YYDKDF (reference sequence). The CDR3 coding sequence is TGTGCCACCAGCAGAGCGGCCATCTATGGCTACACCTTC. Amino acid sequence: CATSRAAIYGYTF.

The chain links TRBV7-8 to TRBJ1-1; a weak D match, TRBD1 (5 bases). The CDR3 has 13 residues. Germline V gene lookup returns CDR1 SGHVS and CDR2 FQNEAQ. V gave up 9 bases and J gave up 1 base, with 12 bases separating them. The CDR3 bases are TGTGCCAGTAAGCAGGGCAGGAACACTGAAGCTTTCTTT. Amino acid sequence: CASKQGRNTEAFF.

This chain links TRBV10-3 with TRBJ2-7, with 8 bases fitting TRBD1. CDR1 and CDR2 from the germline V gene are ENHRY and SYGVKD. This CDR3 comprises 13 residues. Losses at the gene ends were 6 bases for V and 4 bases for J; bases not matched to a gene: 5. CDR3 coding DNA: TGTGCCATCAGCTTCGACAGGGGATACGAGCAGTACTTC. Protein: CAISFDRGYEQYF.

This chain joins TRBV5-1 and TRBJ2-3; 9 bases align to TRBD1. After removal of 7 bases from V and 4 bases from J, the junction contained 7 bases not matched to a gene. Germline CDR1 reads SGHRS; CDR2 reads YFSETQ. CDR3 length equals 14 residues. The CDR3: CASRGQGPADTQYF. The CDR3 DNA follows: TGCGCCAGCCGGGGACAGGGCCCCGCAGATACGCAGTATTTT.

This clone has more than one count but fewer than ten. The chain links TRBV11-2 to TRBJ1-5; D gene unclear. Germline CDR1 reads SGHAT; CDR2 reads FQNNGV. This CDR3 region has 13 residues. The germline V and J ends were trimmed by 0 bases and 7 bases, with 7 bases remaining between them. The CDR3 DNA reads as TGTGCCAGCAGCTTAGAATTATCCCAGCCCCAGCATTTT. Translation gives CASSLELSQPQHF. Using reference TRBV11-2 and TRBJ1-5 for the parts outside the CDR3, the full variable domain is EAGVAQSPRYKIIEKRQSVAFWCNPISGHATLYWYQQILGQGPKLLIQFQNNGVVDDSQLPKDRFSAERLKGVDSTLKIQPAKLEDSAVYLCASSLELSQPQHFGDGTRLSIL.

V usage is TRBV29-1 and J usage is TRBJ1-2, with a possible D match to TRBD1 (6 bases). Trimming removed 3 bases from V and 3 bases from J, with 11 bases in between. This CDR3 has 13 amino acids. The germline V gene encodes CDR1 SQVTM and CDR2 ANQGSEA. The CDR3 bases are TGCAGCGTTGAGACGACAGGCTACTATGGCTACACCTTC. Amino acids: CSVETTGYYGYTF.

CDR3 sequence reads: CASTPRGLSDQPQHF. CDR3 in DNA: TGTGCCAGTACCCCTCGCGGACTCTCGGATCAGCCCCAGCATTTT. The gene calls are TRBV19 and TRBJ1-5; no clear D. CDR3 length: 15 residues. V lost 7 bases to trimming and J lost 5 bases, with 18 bases between them. Germline CDR1 is LNHDA and CDR2 is SQIVND (reference sequence).

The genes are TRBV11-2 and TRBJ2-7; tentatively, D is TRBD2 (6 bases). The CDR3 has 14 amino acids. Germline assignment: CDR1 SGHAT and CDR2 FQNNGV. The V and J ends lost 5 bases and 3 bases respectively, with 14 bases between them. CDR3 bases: TGTGCCAGCAGCACCAGATTAGCGGACTACGAGCAGTACTTC. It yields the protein CASSTRLADYEQYF.

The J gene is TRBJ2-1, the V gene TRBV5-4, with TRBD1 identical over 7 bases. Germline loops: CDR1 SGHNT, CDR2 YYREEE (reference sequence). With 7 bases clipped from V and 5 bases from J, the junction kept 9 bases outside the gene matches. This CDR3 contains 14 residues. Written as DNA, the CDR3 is TGTGCCAGCGCAACCGGGACAGCACACAATGAGCAGTTCTTC. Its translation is CASATGTAHNEQFF.

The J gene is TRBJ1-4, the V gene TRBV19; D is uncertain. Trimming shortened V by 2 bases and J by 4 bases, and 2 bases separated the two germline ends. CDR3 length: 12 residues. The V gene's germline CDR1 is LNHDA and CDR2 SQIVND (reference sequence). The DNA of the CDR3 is TGTGCCAGTAGTATAAATAATGAAAAACTGTTTTTT. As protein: CASSINNEKLFF.

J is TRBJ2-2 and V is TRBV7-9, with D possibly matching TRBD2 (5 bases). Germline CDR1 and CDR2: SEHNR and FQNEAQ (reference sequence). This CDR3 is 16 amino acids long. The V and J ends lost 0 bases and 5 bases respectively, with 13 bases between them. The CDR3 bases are TGTGCCAGCAGCTTAGCGCTCGGGGAAAGAACCGGGGAGCTGTTTTTT. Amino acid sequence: CASSLALGERTGELFF.

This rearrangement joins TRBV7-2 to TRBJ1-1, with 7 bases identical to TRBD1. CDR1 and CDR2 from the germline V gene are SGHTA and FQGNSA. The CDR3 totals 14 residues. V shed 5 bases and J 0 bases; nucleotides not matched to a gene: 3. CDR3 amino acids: CASSQGGMNTEAFF. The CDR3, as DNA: TGTGCCAGCAGCCAGGGGGGAATGAACACTGAAGCTTTCTTT.

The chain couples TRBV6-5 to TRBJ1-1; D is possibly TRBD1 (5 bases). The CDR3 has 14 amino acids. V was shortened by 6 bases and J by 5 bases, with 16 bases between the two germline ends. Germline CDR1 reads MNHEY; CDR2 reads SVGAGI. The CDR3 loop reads CASSPSGGWTEAFF. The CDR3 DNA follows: TGTGCCAGCAGCCCCTCGGGGGGATGGACTGAAGCTTTCTTT.

The CDR3 reads CASSSDSGYTF. The CDR3 DNA reads as TGTGCCAGCAGCTCCGACAGTGGCTACACCTTC. The rearrangement uses TRBV5-4 and TRBJ1-2, with D perhaps TRBD1 (5 bases). Trimming pared 3 bases from V and 7 bases from J, leaving 7 bases between. Per the germline V gene, CDR1 is SGHNT and CDR2 is YYREEE (reference sequence). The CDR3 consists of 11 residues.

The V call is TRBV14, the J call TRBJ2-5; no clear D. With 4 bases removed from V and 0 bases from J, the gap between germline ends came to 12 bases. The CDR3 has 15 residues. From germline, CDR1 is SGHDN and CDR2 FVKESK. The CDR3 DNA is TGTGCCAGCAGCCCTGATCGGCTCTACCAAGAGACCCAGTACTTC. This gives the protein CASSPDRLYQETQYF.

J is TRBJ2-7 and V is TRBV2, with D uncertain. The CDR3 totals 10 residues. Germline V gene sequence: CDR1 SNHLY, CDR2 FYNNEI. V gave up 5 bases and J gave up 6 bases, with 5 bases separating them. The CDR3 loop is CASSKGEQYF. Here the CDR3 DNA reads TGTGCCAGCAGTAAGGGCGAGCAGTACTTC.

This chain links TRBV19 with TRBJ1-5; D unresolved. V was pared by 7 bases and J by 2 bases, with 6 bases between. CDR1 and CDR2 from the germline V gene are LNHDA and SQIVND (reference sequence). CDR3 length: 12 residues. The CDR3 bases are TGTGCCAGTACTAATGGCAATCAGCCCCAGCATTTT. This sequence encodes CASTNGNQPQHF.

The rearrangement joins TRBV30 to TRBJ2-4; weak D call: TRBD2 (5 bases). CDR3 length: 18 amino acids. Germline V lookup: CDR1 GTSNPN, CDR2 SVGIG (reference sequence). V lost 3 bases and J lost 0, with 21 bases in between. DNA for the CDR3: TGTGCCTGGAGAGATACCACTGGGAGCTATTTAGCCAAAAACATTCAGTACTTC. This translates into CAWRDTTGSYLAKNIQYF.

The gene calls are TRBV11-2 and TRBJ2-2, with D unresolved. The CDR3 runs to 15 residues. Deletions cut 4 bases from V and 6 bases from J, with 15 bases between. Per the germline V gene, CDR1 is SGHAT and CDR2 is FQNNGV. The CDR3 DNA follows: TGTGCCAGCAGCTCTAGAAAGGGCCTAGCCGGGGAGCTGTTTTTT. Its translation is CASSSRKGLAGELFF.

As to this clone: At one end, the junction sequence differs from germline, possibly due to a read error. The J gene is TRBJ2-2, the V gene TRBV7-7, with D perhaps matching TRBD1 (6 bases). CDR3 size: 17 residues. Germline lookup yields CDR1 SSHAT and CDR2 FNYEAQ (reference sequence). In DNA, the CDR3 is TGTGCTAGCAGCTCGTCCCGGGACATCCCGAACACCGGGGAGCTGTTTTTT. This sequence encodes CASSSSRDIPNTGELFF.

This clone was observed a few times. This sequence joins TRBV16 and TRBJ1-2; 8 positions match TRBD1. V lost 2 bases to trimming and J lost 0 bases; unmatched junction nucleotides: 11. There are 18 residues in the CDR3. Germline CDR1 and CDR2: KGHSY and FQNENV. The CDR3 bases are TGTGCCAGCAGCCAAACCGCGACAGGGGCGAACTCTAACTATGGCTACACCTTC. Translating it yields CASSQTATGANSNYGYTF.

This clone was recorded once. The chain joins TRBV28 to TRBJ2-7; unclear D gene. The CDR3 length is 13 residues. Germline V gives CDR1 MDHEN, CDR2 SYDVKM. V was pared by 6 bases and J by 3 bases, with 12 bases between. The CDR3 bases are TGTGCCAGCAGCTCCGGAGAATACTACGAGCAGTACTTC. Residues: CASSSGEYYEQYF.

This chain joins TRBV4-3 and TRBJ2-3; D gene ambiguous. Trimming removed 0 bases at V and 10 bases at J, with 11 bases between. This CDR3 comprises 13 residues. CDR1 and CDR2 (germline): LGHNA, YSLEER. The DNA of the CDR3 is TGCGCCAGCAGCCAAGATTGGCCGGAAGCGCAGTATTTT. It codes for CASSQDWPEAQYF.

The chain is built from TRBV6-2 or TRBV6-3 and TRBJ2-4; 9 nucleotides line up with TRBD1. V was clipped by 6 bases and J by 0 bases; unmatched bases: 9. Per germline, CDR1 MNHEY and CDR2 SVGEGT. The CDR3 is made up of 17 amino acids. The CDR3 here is CASSPLQGAGAKNIQYF. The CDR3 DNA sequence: TGTGCCAGCAGCCCTTTACAGGGGGCTGGAGCCAAAAACATTCAGTACTTC.

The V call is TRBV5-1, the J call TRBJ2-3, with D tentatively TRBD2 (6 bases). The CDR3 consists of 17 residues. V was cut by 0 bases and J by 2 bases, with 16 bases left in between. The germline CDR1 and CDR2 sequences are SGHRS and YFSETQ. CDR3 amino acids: CASSLAVVGGITDTQYF. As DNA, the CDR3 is TGCGCCAGCAGCTTGGCGGTGGTCGGGGGTATCACAGATACGCAGTATTTT.